Included here is one T cell receptor beta chain sequence, with context. Its antigen is as yet unknown. The V gene lost 7 bases and the J gene lost 6 bases, with 17 bases spanning the gap. This CDR3 is 14 amino acids long. CDR1 and CDR2 from the germline V gene are SGHVS and FQNEAQ. This sample is part of a study of OX40 agonist ivuxolimab in advanced cancers. About the study: People who had prior anti-PD-1, anti-PD-L1 or anti-CTLA-4 therapy could take part, and under 50% had some. Partial responses were achieved by three patients, of whom one had hepatocellular carcinoma and two had cutaneous melanoma. Whole-study results and caveats: At doses 0.1 to 3.0 mg/kg, CD4+ and CD8+ clones expanded.

Excluded were patients having autoimmune disease history or systemic immunosuppression. Sequencing used immunoSEQ multiplex PCR; TCRdb keeps in-frame clones, though not all of them. The sample has tens of thousands of clones, approximately 84% seen once; the top ten hold approximately 13%. The sequencing here drew on CD4+ or CD8+ T cells sorted from blood, taken in a trial of the OX40 agonist ivuxolimab. The rearrangement uses TRBV7-8 and TRBJ2-3; TRBD2 is a possible D gene (5 bases). This receptor was taken from an adult with an advanced solid tumor such as melanoma, head and neck, liver or kidney cancer. The CDR3 DNA is TGTGCCAGCAATAAGCGGAACGACGGGGATACGCAGTATTTT. Its protein is CASNKRNDGDTQYF.